Reported below is one T cell receptor (beta chain). What it binds is not known. Unique-molecular-identifier-tagged TCR beta cDNA libraries were used. Input amounts of 1 to 10 million T cells were used. These gave roughly 500,000 cDNA molecules, so each molecule approximated one T cell. Each CDR3 protein is one row after TCRdb ran MiXCR on the PCR reads. In the table there are 750,000 to 950,000 distinct CDR3 sequences, 40% to 55% of which are singletons. This record comes from a study of post-analysis software for immune sequencing data. The CDR3 is 13 residues long. Between the trimmed V and J ends, which lost 4 bases and 5 bases, there was a span of 14 bases. Germline V lookup: CDR1 DFQATT, CDR2 SNEGSKA (reference sequence). The study, taken as a whole, reports: TRBV5-6, TRBV5-1 and TRBV20-1 were among 4 or 5 TRBV segments more frequent in patients than controls. Controls showed significantly higher normalized Chao1 diversity than did multiple sclerosis patients.

This clonotype was sampled from a girl aged 10 to 17 with multiple sclerosis. The chain combines TRBV20-1 with TRBJ1-2; possible D gene TRBD1, 6 bases. The sequencing sample was made of blood. The CDR3 sequence: CSATYRVEYGYTF. CDR3 nucleotide sequence: TGCAGTGCTACTTACAGGGTTGAGTATGGCTACACCTTC.